The text below deals with one T cell receptor (beta chain). Data came from immunoSEQ multiplex PCR; TCRdb stores just in-frame clones and leaves some out. The profile covers roughly 100,000 clones, with approximately 96% appearing a single time and 0.2% to 0.25% taken by the ten largest. Germline lookup yields CDR1 SEHNR and CDR2 FQNEAQ (reference sequence). V was pared by 5 bases and J by 8 bases, with 18 bases between. The CDR3 covers 15 residues. These data come from a study of technical replicates of blood from a few donors. This TCR was recovered from a human donor in good health. J is TRBJ1-4 and V is TRBV7-9; D is perhaps TRBD1 (6 bases). The specimen was T cells isolated from PBMCs. The CDR3 region has the DNA TGTGCCAGCAGCCATTCGGTAGGGGGTGACGAAAAACTGTTTTTT. This encodes CASSHSVGGDEKLFF.